The source of this T cell receptor beta chain is a study of blood T cell repertoires in COVID-19. Study information: The study drew acute and convalescent COVID-19 samples from the United States, Italy and Spain. From T cells, B-cell-depleted T cells, or PBMCs came the material, which was cDNA or gDNA.

V shed 8 bases and J shed 0 bases, with 10 bases lying between them. The CDR3 contains 13 residues. Germline lookup yields CDR1 WNHNN and CDR2 SYGVQD (reference sequence). Per the original methods: Estimation of nucleated cell counts was performed using reference gene primer amplification. The data were produced by immunoSEQ multiplex PCR, yet TCRdb's version contains in-frame clones alone and is incomplete. V and J calls plus clone size are reproduced from that table; the DNA served to infer D and trimming. In the table there are nearly 55,000 clones, just under 80% of which are singletons. The chain carries TRBV10-1 and TRBJ1-1; D might be TRBD1 (6 bases). The source of this sequence is a human donor with active or convalescent COVID-19. The donor label of this sample is uncertain. Sequencing used peripheral blood. CDR3 in amino acids: CASRGQLNTEAFF. The DNA of the CDR3 is TGCGCCAGCCGGGGACAATTGAACACTGAAGCTTTCTTT.